Below, 32 T cell receptor beta chains from the same sample are listed, as sequenced in a study of blood T cell repertoires in COVID-19. Some clones are missing from TCRdb's copy, which holds only in-frame ones; the method was immunoSEQ multiplex PCR. The table lists roughly 430,000 clones, roughly 88% of them singletons. The specimen sequenced was PBMCs or T cells enriched from blood (not recorded which). These receptors all stem from a woman in her thirties or forties with acute COVID-19.

The chain carries TRBV20-1 and TRBJ2-7; 8 positions agree with TRBD2. This CDR3 has 12 residues. The J segment lost 5 bases and the V segment lost 3 bases, leaving 3 bases of the junction unmatched. Looked up from germline, CDR1 is DFQATT and CDR2 is SNEGSKA (reference sequence). Here the CDR3 DNA reads TGCAGTGCTAGTGGTAGCGGGGACGAGCAGTACTTC. Translation gives CSASGSGDEQYF.

This clone has just one count. The rearrangement uses TRBV10-1 and TRBJ1-4, with 8 bases lining up with TRBD1. V lost 6 bases, J lost 4 bases, and 7 bases stayed unmatched. CDR3 length: 15 amino acids. Germline lookup yields CDR1 WNHNN and CDR2 SYGVQD (reference sequence). The CDR3 bases are TGCGCCAGCAGCCAGGGGGCAGCGGGTAATGAAAAACTGTTTTTT. Translated, it gives CASSQGAAGNEKLFF.

The gene calls are TRBV29-1 and TRBJ1-1; D gene ambiguous. This CDR3 has 14 amino acids. V gave up 6 bases and J gave up 0 bases, with 14 bases separating them. CDR1 and CDR2 from the germline V gene are SQVTM and ANQGSEA. The chain's CDR3 is CSVGGEIMNTEAFF. The CDR3 coding sequence is TGCAGCGTCGGTGGGGAGATAATGAACACTGAAGCTTTCTTT. Complete variable domain (other parts from reference TRBV29-1 and TRBJ1-1): SAVISQKPSRDICQRGTSLTIQCQVDSQVTMMFWYRQQPGQSLTLIATANQGSEATYESGFVIDKFPISRPNLTFSTLTVSNMSPEDSSIYLCSVGGEIMNTEAFFGQGTRLTVV.

The chain employs TRBV5-6 and TRBJ1-1, with unresolved D. The V end was cut by 1 base, the J end by 6 bases, with 7 bases between. The germline V gene encodes CDR1 SGHDT and CDR2 YYEEEE. The CDR3 spans 12 residues. The CDR3 region has the DNA TGTGCCAGCAGCTTGACCGGTGCTGAAGCTTTCTTT. Protein sequence: CASSLTGAEAFF.

In DNA, the CDR3 is TGCGCCAGCAGCTTGGAGCGGGGGGCGGGAGATACGCAGTATTTT. This encodes CASSLERGAGDTQYF. The chain uses TRBV5-1 and TRBJ2-3; 9 bases match TRBD2. V shed 0 bases and J 5 bases; nucleotides not matched to a gene: 4. The CDR3 is made up of 15 amino acids. Germline V gene lookup returns CDR1 SGHRS and CDR2 YFSETQ.

This chain joins TRBV7-9 and TRBJ2-7; D is unresolved. The V gene's germline CDR1 is SEHNR and CDR2 FQNEAQ (reference sequence). Trimming took 5 bases from V and 3 from J, leaving 8 bases between them. The CDR3 length is 12 residues. This CDR3 is CASSEQLYEQYF. The CDR3 nucleotides read TGTGCCAGCAGCGAACAGCTCTACGAGCAGTACTTC. Together with reference TRBV7-9 and TRBJ2-7, the CDR3 gives the full variable domain: DTGVSQNPRHKITKRGQNVTFRCDPISEHNRLYWYRQTLGQGPEFLTYFQNEAQLEKSRLLSDRFSAERPKGSFSTLEIQRTEQGDSAMYLCASSEQLYEQYFGPGTRLTVT.

The chain couples TRBV19 to TRBJ2-7; possibly TRBD1 for D (5 bases). The CDR3 extends over 14 amino acids. Per the germline V gene, CDR1 is LNHDA and CDR2 is SQIVND (reference sequence). Trimming stripped 0 bases from V and 3 bases from J, with 9 bases between. The chain's CDR3 is CASSIEARDYEQYF. CDR3 coding DNA: TGTGCCAGTAGTATAGAGGCCAGGGACTACGAGCAGTACTTC.

The CDR3 region is CASSPRTGGTDTQYF. The CDR3 DNA reads TGTGCCAGCAGCCCGCGGACAGGGGGTACAGATACGCAGTATTTT. The chain uses TRBV3-1 (or the pseudogene TRBV3-2) and TRBJ2-3; 10 positions match TRBD1. The CDR3 is 15 residues long. Unmatched junction bases numbered 4, after V lost 4 bases and J lost 3 bases. Germline V gene data show CDR1 as LGHDT and CDR2 as YNNKEL (reference sequence).

The chain is built from TRBV28 and TRBJ1-6; weak D call: TRBD1 (5 bases). Trimming took off 6 bases at V and 9 bases at J, with 15 bases between the two ends. Looked up from germline, CDR1 is MDHEN and CDR2 is SYDVKM. This CDR3 spans 14 amino acids. The chain's CDR3 is CASSPGRQFSPLHF. The CDR3 bases are TGTGCCAGCAGCCCCGGCCGACAGTTTTCACCCCTCCACTTT.

The CDR3 region is CASSLYEPDTQYF. In nucleotides, the CDR3 is TGTGCCAGCAGCTTATATGAGCCAGATACGCAGTATTTT. The rearrangement uses TRBV7-9 and TRBJ2-3; unclear D gene. Germline values: CDR1 SEHNR, CDR2 FQNEAQ (reference sequence). Deletions cut 2 bases from V and 4 bases from J, with 7 bases between. The CDR3 runs 13 residues.

DNA of the CDR3: TGTGCCTGGAGTGAGGACAGGGGGCTCGACTATGGCTACACCTTC. Encoded protein: CAWSEDRGLDYGYTF. The rearrangement joins TRBV30 to TRBJ1-2; TRBD1 aligns across 11 bases. The trim removed 1 base at V and 3 bases at J, leaving 4 bases unmatched. CDR3 size: 15 residues. Germline assignment: CDR1 GTSNPN and CDR2 SVGIG (reference sequence). Using reference TRBV30 and TRBJ1-2 for the parts outside the CDR3, the full variable domain is SQTIHQWPATLVQPVGSPLSLECTVEGTSNPNLYWYRQAAGRGLQLLFYSVGIGQISSEVPQNLSASRPQDRQFILSSKKLLLSDSGFYLCAWSEDRGLDYGYTFGSGTRLTVV.

The gene calls are TRBV5-6 and TRBJ1-1, with 12 positions matching TRBD1. The CDR3 consists of 18 residues. V gave up 4 bases and J gave up 0 bases; unmatched junction bases: 10. Germline CDR1 SGHDT, CDR2 YYEEEE. The CDR3 sequence: CASSLIRDRGLVNTEAFF. The CDR3 bases are TGTGCCAGCAGCCTTATCCGGGACAGGGGGCTGGTGAACACTGAAGCTTTCTTT.

This clone was observed a handful of times. The CDR3 sequence is CASRTDDNSPLHF. The CDR3 DNA is TGTGCCTCAAGGACAGATGATAATTCACCCCTCCACTTT. The chain is built from TRBV10-3 and TRBJ1-6, with a tentative D call TRBD1 (6 bases). This CDR3 has 13 amino acids. The germline V gene encodes CDR1 ENHRY and CDR2 SYGVKD. Trimming cost V 11 bases and J 5 bases, with 13 bases left between them.

The genes are TRBV5-1 and TRBJ1-2, with D possibly being TRBD1 (5 bases). With 0 bases removed from V and 4 bases from J, the gap between germline ends came to 13 bases. Germline lookup yields CDR1 SGHRS and CDR2 YFSETQ. This CDR3 has 15 amino acids. The CDR3 is CASSLDPGTTYGYTF. CDR3 sequence (DNA): TGCGCCAGCAGCTTGGATCCCGGGACTACCTATGGCTACACCTTC.

The V call is TRBV5-1, the J call TRBJ1-1; TRBD1 matches at 9 bases. CDR3 size: 16 residues. Unmatched junction bases numbered 4, after V lost 0 bases and J lost 1 base. CDR1 SGHRS and CDR2 YFSETQ come from the germline V gene. CDR3 DNA sequence: TGCGCCAGCAGCTTGGAACAGGGGGCCGGGAACACTGAAGCTTTCTTT. Its translation is CASSLEQGAGNTEAFF.

V usage is TRBV7-9 and J usage is TRBJ1-1; possible D gene TRBD1, 6 bases. Trimming cost V 1 base and J 4 bases, with 13 bases left between them. The CDR3 runs 15 residues. In germline, CDR1 is SEHNR, CDR2 FQNEAQ (reference sequence). The CDR3 sequence is CASSLGFRTVTEAFF. The CDR3 nucleotides read TGTGCCAGCAGCTTAGGTTTCCGGACAGTCACTGAAGCTTTCTTT.

The chain links TRBV5-1 to TRBJ2-1; 8 nucleotides agree with TRBD2. CDR3 size: 16 residues. After removal of 3 bases from V and 3 bases from J, the junction contained 8 bases not matched to a gene. CDR1 SGHRS and CDR2 YFSETQ come from the germline V gene. In nucleotides, the CDR3 is TGCGCCAGCAGCTCCTCGGCGGGGGGTTTCTACAATGAGCAGTTCTTC. Translating it yields CASSSSAGGFYNEQFF.

The CDR3 loop reads CASSQPTGRITYGYTF. The CDR3 DNA sequence: TGTGCCAGCAGCCAACCGACAGGACGAATCACCTATGGCTACACCTTC. The chain employs TRBV4-2 and TRBJ1-2; a weak D match, TRBD1 (6 bases). Between the trimmed V and J ends, which lost 2 bases and 4 bases, there was a span of 17 bases. CDR1 and CDR2 (germline): LGHNA, YNFKEQ. The CDR3 spans 16 residues.

This chain joins TRBV5-1 and TRBJ1-2, with TRBD1 matching 7 bases. Germline loops: CDR1 SGHRS, CDR2 YFSETQ. The CDR3 contains 14 residues. Trimming at V came to 1 base and at J to 9 bases, leaving 9 bases not matched to a gene. CDR3 residues: CASSLQPGGNRYTF. In nucleotides, the CDR3 is TGCGCCAGCAGCTTGCAGCCAGGGGGTAATCGCTACACCTTC.

V and J are TRBV10-3 and TRBJ2-7, with TRBD1 matching 8 bases. The J segment lost 1 base and the V segment lost 6 bases, leaving 11 bases of the junction unmatched. Germline CDR1 is ENHRY and CDR2 is SYGVKD. This CDR3 comprises 16 residues. The CDR3 sequence: CAISGSTGARSYEQYF. CDR3 nucleotide sequence: TGTGCCATCAGCGGGTCGACAGGGGCCCGATCCTACGAGCAGTACTTC.

The chain joins TRBV30 to TRBJ1-3; 7 bases align to TRBD1. The germline V gene encodes CDR1 GTSNPN and CDR2 SVGIG (reference sequence). The CDR3 extends over 13 amino acids. V was clipped by 0 bases and J by 7 bases; unmatched bases: 3. The DNA of the CDR3 is TGTGCCTGGAGTGTTGCCAGGGGGAACACCATATATTTT. Translation gives CAWSVARGNTIYF.

The chain links TRBV7-9 to TRBJ1-1; possibly TRBD1 for D (5 bases). V was clipped by 7 bases and J by 7 bases, with 22 bases between them. The length of the CDR3 is 15 residues. Germline CDR1 is SEHNR and CDR2 is FQNEAQ (reference sequence). The CDR3 DNA reads as TGTGCCAGCAACCCCTCATCCGGGGGACGGGGTGAAGCTTTCTTT. It yields the protein CASNPSSGGRGEAFF.

The chain carries TRBV7-9 and TRBJ2-3; tentatively, D is TRBD2 (7 bases). The V gene's germline CDR1 is SEHNR and CDR2 FQNEAQ (reference sequence). V was pared by 5 bases and J by 1 base, with 13 bases between. The CDR3 consists of 15 residues. CDR3 protein: CASSPGGRGTDTQYF. The CDR3 DNA follows: TGTGCCAGCAGCCCCGGGGGGCGCGGCACAGATACGCAGTATTTT.

J is TRBJ2-1 and V is TRBV5-5; the match to TRBD1 covers 7 bases. Trimming removed 3 bases from V and 10 bases from J; junction bases left unmatched: 10. CDR1 is SGHKS and CDR2 is YYEKEE in the germline V gene (reference sequence). The CDR3 has 14 residues. The CDR3 loop is CASSWAGTAREQFF. The CDR3 nucleotides are TGTGCCAGCAGCTGGGCTGGGACAGCACGGGAGCAGTTCTTC.

The rearrangement joins TRBV4-2 to TRBJ2-5; 9 bases fit TRBD2. V lost 4 bases and J lost 4; bases outside the gene matches: 10. The V gene's germline CDR1 is LGHNA and CDR2 YNFKEQ. The CDR3 is made up of 16 amino acids. The CDR3 region is CASSPGAGGRGETQYF. The CDR3 DNA sequence: TGTGCCAGCAGCCCCGGAGCGGGGGGACGGGGAGAGACCCAGTACTTC.

The chain carries TRBV6-2 or TRBV6-3 and TRBJ1-5; D is possibly TRBD1 (6 bases). CDR3 length equals 16 residues. From germline, CDR1 is MNHEY and CDR2 SVGEGT. V dropped 0 bases and J dropped 2 bases, with 11 bases sitting between them. CDR3 loop: CASSYSFDRRNQPQHF. As DNA, the CDR3 is TGTGCCAGCAGTTACTCGTTCGACAGGCGCAATCAGCCCCAGCATTTT.

The chain has TRBV19 and TRBJ2-7, with TRBD1 identical over 9 bases. Germline values: CDR1 LNHDA, CDR2 SQIVND (reference sequence). Unmatched junction bases numbered 6, after V lost 4 bases and J lost 5 bases. The CDR3 totals 14 residues. The CDR3, as DNA: TGTGCCAGTAGTAACCGGGACAGGGACAACGAGCAGTACTTC. Translated, it gives CASSNRDRDNEQYF.

V gene TRBV7-2 combines with J gene TRBJ2-1; maybe TRBD1 (5 bases). Germline CDR1 is SGHTA and CDR2 is FQGNSA. With 1 base removed from V and 10 bases from J, the gap between germline ends came to 11 bases. The CDR3 runs 13 residues. CDR3 protein: CASSLGRAYEQFF. For the CDR3, the DNA is TGTGCCAGCAGCTTAGGCAGGGCATACGAGCAGTTCTTC.

The chain's CDR3 is CASGLATGTGYAGELFF. CDR3 DNA sequence: TGTGCTAGTGGTTTGGCGACCGGGACAGGGTACGCCGGGGAGCTGTTTTTT. The V call is TRBV12-5, the J call TRBJ2-2; 9 bases are shared with TRBD1. This CDR3 comprises 17 residues. V was pared by 1 base and J by 6 bases, with 9 bases of the junction left unmatched. Germline loops: CDR1 LGHNT, CDR2 FRNRAP.

This sequence joins TRBV5-1 and TRBJ1-2; the D gene is possibly TRBD1 (5 bases). Germline V CDR1 and CDR2: SGHRS, YFSETQ. The CDR3 has 13 amino acids. Trimming pared 0 bases from V and 8 bases from J, leaving 11 bases between. DNA of the CDR3: TGCGCCAGCAGCTTGGTTATACAGGCGGGCTACACCTTC. Its translation is CASSLVIQAGYTF. The full variable domain, its missing parts supplied by reference TRBV5-1 and TRBJ1-2, is KAGVTQTPRYLIKTRGQQVTLSCSPISGHRSVSWYQQTPGQGLQFLFEYFSETQRNKGNFPGRFSGRQFSNSRSEMNVSTLELGDSALYLCASSLVIQAGYTFGSGTRLTVV.

The rearrangement uses TRBV9 and TRBJ2-2; D uncertain. The V end lost 1 base, the J end lost 4 bases, and 5 bases lay between the germline ends. The germline gives CDR1 SGDLS, CDR2 YYNGEE. CDR3 size: 13 residues. The CDR3 region is CASSVLATGELFF. The CDR3, as DNA: TGTGCCAGCAGCGTACTGGCCACCGGGGAGCTGTTTTTT.

This rearrangement joins TRBV19 to TRBJ2-7; 10 bases line up with TRBD1. This CDR3 comprises 13 residues. V gave up 5 bases and J gave up 3 bases; unmatched junction bases: 1. Germline loops: CDR1 LNHDA, CDR2 SQIVND (reference sequence). The CDR3 loop reads CASSRDRGYEQYF. The CDR3 region has the DNA TGTGCCAGTAGTCGGGACAGGGGCTACGAGCAGTACTTC.